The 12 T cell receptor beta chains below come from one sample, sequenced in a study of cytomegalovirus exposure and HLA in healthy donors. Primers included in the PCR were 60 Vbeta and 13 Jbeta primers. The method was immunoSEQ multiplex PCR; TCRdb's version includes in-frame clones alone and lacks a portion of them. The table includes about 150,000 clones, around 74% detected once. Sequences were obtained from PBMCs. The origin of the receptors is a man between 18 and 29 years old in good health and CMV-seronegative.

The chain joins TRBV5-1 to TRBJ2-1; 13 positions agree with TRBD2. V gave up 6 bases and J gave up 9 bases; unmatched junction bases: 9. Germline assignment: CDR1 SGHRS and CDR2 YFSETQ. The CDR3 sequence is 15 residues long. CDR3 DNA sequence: TGCGCCAGCAACTCCGGGACTAGCGGGAAGGGTGAGCAGTTCTTC. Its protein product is CASNSGTSGKGEQFF.

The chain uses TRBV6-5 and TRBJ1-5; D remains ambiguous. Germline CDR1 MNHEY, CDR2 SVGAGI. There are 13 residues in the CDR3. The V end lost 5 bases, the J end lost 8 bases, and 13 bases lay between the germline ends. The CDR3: CASSPAEVEPQHF. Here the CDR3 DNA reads TGTGCCAGCAGTCCCGCAGAGGTAGAGCCCCAGCATTTT.

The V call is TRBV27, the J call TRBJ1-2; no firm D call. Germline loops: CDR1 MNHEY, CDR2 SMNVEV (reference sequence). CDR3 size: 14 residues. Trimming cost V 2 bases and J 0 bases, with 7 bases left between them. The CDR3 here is CASSLIGSNYGYTF. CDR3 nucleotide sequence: TGTGCCAGCAGTTTAATCGGGTCTAACTATGGCTACACCTTC.

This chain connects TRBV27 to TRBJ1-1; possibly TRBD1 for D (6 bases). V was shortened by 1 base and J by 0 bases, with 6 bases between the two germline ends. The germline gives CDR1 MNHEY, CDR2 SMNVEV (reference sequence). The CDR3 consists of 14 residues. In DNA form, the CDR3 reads TGTGCCAGCAGTTTATGGGGGCTGAACACTGAAGCTTTCTTT. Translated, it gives CASSLWGLNTEAFF.

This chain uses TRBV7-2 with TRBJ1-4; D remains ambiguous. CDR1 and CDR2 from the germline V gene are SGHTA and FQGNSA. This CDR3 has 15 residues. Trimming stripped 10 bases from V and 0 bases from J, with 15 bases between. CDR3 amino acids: CATGWRSTTNEKLFF. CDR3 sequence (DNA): TGTGCCACCGGATGGAGGTCTACAACTAATGAAAAACTGTTTTTT.

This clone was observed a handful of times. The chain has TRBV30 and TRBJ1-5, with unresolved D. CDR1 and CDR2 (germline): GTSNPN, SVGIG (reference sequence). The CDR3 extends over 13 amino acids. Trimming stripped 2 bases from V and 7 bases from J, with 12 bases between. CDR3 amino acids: CAWSWPGGQPQHF. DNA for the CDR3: TGTGCCTGGAGTTGGCCCGGCGGGCAGCCCCAGCATTTT.

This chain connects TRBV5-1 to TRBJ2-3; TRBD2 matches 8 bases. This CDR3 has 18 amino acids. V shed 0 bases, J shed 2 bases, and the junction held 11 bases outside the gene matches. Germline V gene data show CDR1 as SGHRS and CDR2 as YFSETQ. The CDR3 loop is CASSLAPGLAGITDTQYF. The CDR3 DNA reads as TGCGCCAGCAGCTTGGCGCCTGGGTTAGCGGGGATCACAGATACGCAGTATTTT.

Here the CDR3 reads CASSEARAGGQPQHF. DNA of the CDR3: TGTGCCAGCAGTGAAGCGCGGGCAGGCGGTCAGCCCCAGCATTTT. The genes are TRBV6-1 and TRBJ1-5; D remains unclear. The V end was cut by 0 bases, the J end by 6 bases, with 12 bases between. Per the germline V gene, CDR1 is MNHNS and CDR2 is SASEGT. The CDR3 covers 15 residues.

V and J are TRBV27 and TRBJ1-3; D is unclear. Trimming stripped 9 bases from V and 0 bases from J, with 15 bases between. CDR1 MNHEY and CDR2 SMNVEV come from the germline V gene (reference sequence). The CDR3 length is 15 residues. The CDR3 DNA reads TGTGCCAGTACCCGCCCGGGGATCTCTGGAAACACCATATATTTT. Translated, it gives CASTRPGISGNTIYF.

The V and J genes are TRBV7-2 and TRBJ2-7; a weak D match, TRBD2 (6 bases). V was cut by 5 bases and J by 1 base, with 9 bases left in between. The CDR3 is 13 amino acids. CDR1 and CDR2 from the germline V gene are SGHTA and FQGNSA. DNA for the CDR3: TGTGCCAGCAGCAACCGGGGGTCCTACGAGCAGTACTTC. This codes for CASSNRGSYEQYF.

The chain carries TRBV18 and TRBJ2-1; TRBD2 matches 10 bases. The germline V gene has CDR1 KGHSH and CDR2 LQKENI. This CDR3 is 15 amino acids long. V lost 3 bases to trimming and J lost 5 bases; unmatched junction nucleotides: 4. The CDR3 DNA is TGTGCCAGCTCACCCAACCTAGCGGGAGACAATGAGCAGTTCTTC. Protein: CASSPNLAGDNEQFF.

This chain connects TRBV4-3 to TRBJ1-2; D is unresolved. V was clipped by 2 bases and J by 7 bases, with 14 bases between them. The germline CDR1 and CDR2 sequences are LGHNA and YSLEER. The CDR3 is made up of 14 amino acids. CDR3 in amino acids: CASSQREGMGGYTF. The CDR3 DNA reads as TGCGCCAGCAGCCAACGGGAGGGAATGGGTGGCTACACCTTC.